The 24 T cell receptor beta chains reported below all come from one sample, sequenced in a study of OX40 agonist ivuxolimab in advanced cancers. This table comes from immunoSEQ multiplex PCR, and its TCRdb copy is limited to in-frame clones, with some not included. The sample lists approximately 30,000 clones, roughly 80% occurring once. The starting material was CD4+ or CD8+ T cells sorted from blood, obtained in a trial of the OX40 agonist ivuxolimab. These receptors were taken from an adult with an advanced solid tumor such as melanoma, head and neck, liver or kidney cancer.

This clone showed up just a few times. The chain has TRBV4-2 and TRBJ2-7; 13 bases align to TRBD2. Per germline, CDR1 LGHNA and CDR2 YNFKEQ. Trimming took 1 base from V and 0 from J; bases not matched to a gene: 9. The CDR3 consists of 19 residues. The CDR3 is CASSQVGLAGFTISYEQYF. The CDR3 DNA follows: TGTGCCAGCAGCCAAGTGGGACTAGCGGGATTTACCATCTCCTACGAGCAGTACTTC.

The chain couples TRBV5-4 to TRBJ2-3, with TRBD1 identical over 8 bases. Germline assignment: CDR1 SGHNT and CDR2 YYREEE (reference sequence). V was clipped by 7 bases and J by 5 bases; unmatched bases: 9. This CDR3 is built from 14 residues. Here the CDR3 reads CASGRTGIGDTQYF. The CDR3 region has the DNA TGTGCCAGCGGACGGACAGGGATAGGAGATACGCAGTATTTT.

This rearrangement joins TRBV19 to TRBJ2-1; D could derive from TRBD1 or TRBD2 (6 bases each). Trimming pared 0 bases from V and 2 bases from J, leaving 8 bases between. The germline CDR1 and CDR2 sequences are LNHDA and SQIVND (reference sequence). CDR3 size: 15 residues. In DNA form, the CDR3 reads TGTGCCAGTAGTATAGACGGGGGCACCTACAATGAGCAGTTCTTC. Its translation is CASSIDGGTYNEQFF. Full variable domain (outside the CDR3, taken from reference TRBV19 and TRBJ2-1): DGGITQSPKYLFRKEGQNVTLSCEQNLNHDAMYWYRQDPGQGLRLIYYSQIVNDFQKGDIAEGYSVSREKKESFPLTVTSAQKNPTAFYLCASSIDGGTYNEQFFGPGTRLTVL.

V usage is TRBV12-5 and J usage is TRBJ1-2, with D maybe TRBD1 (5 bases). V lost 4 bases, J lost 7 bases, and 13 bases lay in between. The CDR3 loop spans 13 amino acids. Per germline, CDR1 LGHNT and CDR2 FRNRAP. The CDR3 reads CASGSTAPSGYTF. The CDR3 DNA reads TGTGCTAGTGGTTCGACAGCCCCCAGTGGCTACACCTTC.

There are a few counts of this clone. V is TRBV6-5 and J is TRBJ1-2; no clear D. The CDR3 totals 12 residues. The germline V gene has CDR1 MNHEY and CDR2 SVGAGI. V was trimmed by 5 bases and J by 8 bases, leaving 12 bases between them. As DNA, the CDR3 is TGTGCCAGCAGTCCCGATGCTGGGGGCTACACCTTC. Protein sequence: CASSPDAGGYTF.

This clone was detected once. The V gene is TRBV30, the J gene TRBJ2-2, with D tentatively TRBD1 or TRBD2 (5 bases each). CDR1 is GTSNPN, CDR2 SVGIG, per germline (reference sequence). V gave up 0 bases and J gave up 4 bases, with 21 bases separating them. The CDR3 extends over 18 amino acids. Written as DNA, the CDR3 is TGTGCCTGGAGTGTGTTATATTATGGGCAGAGGGGCACCGGGGAGCTGTTTTTT. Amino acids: CAWSVLYYGQRGTGELFF.

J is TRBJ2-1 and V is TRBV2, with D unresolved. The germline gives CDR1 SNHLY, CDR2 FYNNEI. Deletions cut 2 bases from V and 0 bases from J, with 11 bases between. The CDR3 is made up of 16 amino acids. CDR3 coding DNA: TGTGCCAGCAGTGAATTATGGGCGAGCTCCTACAATGAGCAGTTCTTC. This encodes CASSELWASSYNEQFF.

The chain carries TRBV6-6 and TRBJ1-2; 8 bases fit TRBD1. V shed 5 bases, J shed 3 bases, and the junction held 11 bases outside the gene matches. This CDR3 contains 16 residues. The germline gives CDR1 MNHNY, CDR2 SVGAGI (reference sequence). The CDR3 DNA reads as TGTGCCAGCAGTAAGGTTGGCAGGGGGCAGGACTATGGCTACACCTTC. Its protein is CASSKVGRGQDYGYTF.

The CDR3 loop reads CASSETWDRGRYYGYTF. CDR3 nucleotide sequence: TGTGCCAGCAGCGAGACTTGGGACAGGGGGCGTTACTATGGCTACACCTTC. The rearrangement joins TRBV27 to TRBJ1-2; 12 nucleotides line up with TRBD1. Germline values: CDR1 MNHEY, CDR2 SMNVEV (reference sequence). The V gene end was trimmed by 6 bases and the J gene end by 3 bases; junction bases not matched to a gene: 11. The CDR3 has 17 residues.

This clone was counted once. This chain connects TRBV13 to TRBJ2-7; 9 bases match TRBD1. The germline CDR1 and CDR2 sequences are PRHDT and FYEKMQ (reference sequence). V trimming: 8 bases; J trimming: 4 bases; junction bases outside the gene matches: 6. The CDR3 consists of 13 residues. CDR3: CASAGTGRYEQYF. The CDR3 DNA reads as TGTGCCAGCGCCGGGACAGGGCGATACGAGCAGTACTTC. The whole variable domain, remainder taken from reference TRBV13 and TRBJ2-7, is AAGVIQSPRHLIKEKRETATLKCYPIPRHDTVYWYQQGPGQDPQFLISFYEKMQSDKGSIPDRFSAQQFSDYHSELNMSSLELGDSALYFCASAGTGRYEQYFGPGTRLTVT.

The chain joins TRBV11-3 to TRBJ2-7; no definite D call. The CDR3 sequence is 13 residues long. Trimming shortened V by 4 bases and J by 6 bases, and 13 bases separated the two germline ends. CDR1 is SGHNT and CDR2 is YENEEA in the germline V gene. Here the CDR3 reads CASSSPGVLEQYF. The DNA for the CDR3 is TGTGCCAGCAGCTCCCCGGGTGTGCTCGAGCAGTACTTC.

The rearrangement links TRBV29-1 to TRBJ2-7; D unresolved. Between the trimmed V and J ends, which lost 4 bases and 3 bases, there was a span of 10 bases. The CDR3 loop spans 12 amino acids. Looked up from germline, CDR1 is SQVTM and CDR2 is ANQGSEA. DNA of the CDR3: TGCAGCGTTGGGGCGGTGGGCTACGAGCAGTACTTC. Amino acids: CSVGAVGYEQYF.

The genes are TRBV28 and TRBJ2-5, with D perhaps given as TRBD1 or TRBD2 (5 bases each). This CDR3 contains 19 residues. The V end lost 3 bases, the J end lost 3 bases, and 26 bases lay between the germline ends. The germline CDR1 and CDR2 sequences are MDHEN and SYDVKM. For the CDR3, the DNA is TGTGCCAGCAGTTTTCGGGTCCCCCGGGGCAGGGTAGACAAAGAGACCCAGTACTTC. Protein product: CASSFRVPRGRVDKETQYF.

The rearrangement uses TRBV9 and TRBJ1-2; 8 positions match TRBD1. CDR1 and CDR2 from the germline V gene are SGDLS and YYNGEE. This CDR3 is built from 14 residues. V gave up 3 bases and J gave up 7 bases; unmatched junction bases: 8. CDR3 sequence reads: CASSDRGAKGGYTF. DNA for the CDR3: TGTGCCAGCAGCGACAGGGGGGCAAAGGGTGGCTACACCTTC.

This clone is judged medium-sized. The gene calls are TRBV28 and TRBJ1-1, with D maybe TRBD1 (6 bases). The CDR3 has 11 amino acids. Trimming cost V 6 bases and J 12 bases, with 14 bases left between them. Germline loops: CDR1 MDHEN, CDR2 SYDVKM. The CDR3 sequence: CASRLQGATFF. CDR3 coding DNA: TGTGCCAGCAGGCTACAGGGTGCCACTTTCTTT.

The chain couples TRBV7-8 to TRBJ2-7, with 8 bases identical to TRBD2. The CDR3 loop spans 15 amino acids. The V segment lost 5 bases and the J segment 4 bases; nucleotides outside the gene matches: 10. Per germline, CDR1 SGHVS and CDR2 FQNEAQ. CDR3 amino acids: CASSPRSAGGYEQYF. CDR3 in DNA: TGTGCCAGCAGCCCCCGATCTGCGGGAGGTTACGAGCAGTACTTC.

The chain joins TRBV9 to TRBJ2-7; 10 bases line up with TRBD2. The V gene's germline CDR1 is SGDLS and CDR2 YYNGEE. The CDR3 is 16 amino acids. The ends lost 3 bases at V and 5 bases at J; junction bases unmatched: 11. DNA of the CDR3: TGTGCCAGCAGCGAGGGTGGGGGACTAGCGTCCCACGAGCAGTACTTC. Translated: CASSEGGGLASHEQYF.

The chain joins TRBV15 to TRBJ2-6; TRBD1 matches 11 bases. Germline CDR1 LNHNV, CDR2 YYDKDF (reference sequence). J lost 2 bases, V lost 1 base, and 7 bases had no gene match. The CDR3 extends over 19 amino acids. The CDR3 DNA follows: TGTGCCACCAGCAGAGCCCTACCGGGACAGGGGGCTGGGGCCAACGTCCTGACTTTC. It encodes CATSRALPGQGAGANVLTF.

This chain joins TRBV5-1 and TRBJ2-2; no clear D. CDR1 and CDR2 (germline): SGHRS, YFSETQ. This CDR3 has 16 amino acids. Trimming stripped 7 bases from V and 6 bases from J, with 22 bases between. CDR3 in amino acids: CASGSRNWGYPGELFF. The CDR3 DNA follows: TGCGCCAGCGGCTCCCGGAACTGGGGATACCCCGGGGAGCTGTTTTTT.

CDR3 nucleotide sequence: TGTGCCAGCAGTTACCGGGGCAGGGTGGATCAGCCCCAGCATTTT. Its protein is CASSYRGRVDQPQHF. This chain links TRBV6-6 with TRBJ1-5, with D maybe TRBD1 (5 bases). This CDR3 region has 15 residues. Germline values: CDR1 MNHNY, CDR2 SVGAGI (reference sequence). Deletions cut 2 bases from V and 5 bases from J, with 13 bases between.

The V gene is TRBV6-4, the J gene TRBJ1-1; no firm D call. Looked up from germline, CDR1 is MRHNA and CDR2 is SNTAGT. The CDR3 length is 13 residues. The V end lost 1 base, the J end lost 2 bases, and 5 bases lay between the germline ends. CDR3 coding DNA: TGTGCCAGCAGTGACTTTGGAAACACTGAAGCTTTCTTT. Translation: CASSDFGNTEAFF.

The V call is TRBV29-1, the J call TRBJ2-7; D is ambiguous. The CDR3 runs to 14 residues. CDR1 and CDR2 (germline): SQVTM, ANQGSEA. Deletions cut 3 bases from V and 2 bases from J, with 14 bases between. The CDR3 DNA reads TGCAGCGTTGAGGTGGTCAGAGAAACCTACGAGCAGTACTTC. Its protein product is CSVEVVRETYEQYF.

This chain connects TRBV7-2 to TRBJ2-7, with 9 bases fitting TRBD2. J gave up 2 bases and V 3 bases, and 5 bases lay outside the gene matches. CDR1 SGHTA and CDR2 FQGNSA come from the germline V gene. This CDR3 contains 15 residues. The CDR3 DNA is TGTGCCAGCAGCTTCGGACTAGCGCCCACCTACGAGCAGTACTTC. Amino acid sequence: CASSFGLAPTYEQYF.

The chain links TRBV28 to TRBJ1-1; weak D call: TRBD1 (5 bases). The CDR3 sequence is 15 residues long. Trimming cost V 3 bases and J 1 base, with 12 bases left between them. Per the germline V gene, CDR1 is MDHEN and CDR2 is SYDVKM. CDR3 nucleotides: TGTGCCAGCAGTTTTCCGGGGGGATGGAACACTGAAGCTTTCTTT. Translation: CASSFPGGWNTEAFF. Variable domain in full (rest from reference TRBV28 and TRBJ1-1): DVKVTQSSRYLVKRTGEKVFLECVQDMDHENMFWYRQDPGLGLRLIYFSYDVKMKEKGDIPEGYSVSREKKERFSLILESASTNQTSMYLCASSFPGGWNTEAFFGQGTRLTVV.